Sequencing of this TCR beta chain was carried out in a study of human T cells and chemical hapten exposure. General study points: There was alopecia in the donors, so their immune response may differ from that of healthy people.

Noted time point: patch test 3, about 24 weeks after DPC sensitization. Treatment indicated: therapeutic diphenylcyclopropenone sensitization with weekly scalp DPC. V gave up 6 bases and J gave up 2 bases, with 7 bases separating them. Germline CDR1 and CDR2: MDHEN and SYDVKM. The CDR3 is 12 amino acids. Library preparation tagged each individual cDNA molecule with a unique molecular identifier. MiXCR, applied by TCRdb to the RACE reads, yields one record per CDR3 protein. The profile shows some 90,000 distinct CDR3 sequences, about a tenth of them singletons. Note on this clonotype: Its matching antigen is unknown.

The sample here was whole blood, taken in connection with sensitization to the hapten diphenylcyclopropenone (DPC). The chain carries TRBV28 and TRBJ1-2; possible D gene TRBD1, 5 bases. The clonotype originates from a woman aged 25-40 years with alopecia areata. Some clones in this sample may be carry-over from other donors' samples. The CDR3 reads CASSRENYGYTF. The CDR3 DNA sequence: TGTGCCAGCAGCAGGGAAAACTATGGCTACACCTTC.